Below are 21 T cell receptor beta chains sequenced from a single sample in a study of shared clonotypes between healthy human individuals. The repertoire was sequenced with immunoSEQ multiplex PCR; TCRdb's copy has only in-frame clones and lacks some. The sample records some 680,000 clones, 55% to 85% being singletons. Sequences were obtained from memory CD4+ T cells sorted from blood. As to subset: CD45RA-negative fraction. These receptors were taken from a woman in her thirties in good health.

The V call is TRBV6-5, the J call TRBJ2-2; 7 bases line up with TRBD2. V was pared by 9 bases and J by 1 base, with 2 bases of the junction left unmatched. The germline V gene has CDR1 MNHEY and CDR2 SVGAGI. This CDR3 has 13 residues. The CDR3 sequence is CASASGNTGELFF. Here the CDR3 DNA reads TGTGCCAGTGCTAGCGGGAACACCGGGGAGCTGTTTTTT.

Comment on this clone: The same CDR3 can be traced to other DNA sequences in this sample. V is TRBV11-2 and J is TRBJ1-5, with TRBD1 as a possible D gene (5 bases). Germline CDR1 reads SGHAT; CDR2 reads FQNNGV. The CDR3 spans 13 residues. Trimming removed 0 bases at V and 5 bases at J, with 5 bases between. CDR3 amino acids: CASSLDRDQPQHF. The DNA for the CDR3 is TGTGCCAGCAGCTTAGACAGGGATCAGCCCCAGCATTTT.

The chain has TRBV19 and TRBJ2-3; D is perhaps TRBD1 (6 bases). In germline, CDR1 is LNHDA, CDR2 SQIVND (reference sequence). This CDR3 spans 14 amino acids. The V end was cut by 7 bases, the J end by 7 bases, with 18 bases between. The CDR3 DNA reads TGTGCCAGTAAGCAGGGAGTGGGGGCTCATACGCAGTATTTT. It encodes CASKQGVGAHTQYF.

This chain connects TRBV6-4 to TRBJ2-7; 10 bases match TRBD2. Germline trimming cut 5 bases from V and 4 bases from J; bases unmatched to any gene: 5. The CDR3 runs 14 residues. Germline assignment: CDR1 MRHNA and CDR2 SNTAGT. CDR3 sequence (DNA): TGTGCCAGCAGTATCCTAGCGGGAGCTTACGAGCAGTACTTC. This gives the protein CASSILAGAYEQYF.

The chain recombines TRBV9 with TRBJ1-3, with D unclear. The germline gives CDR1 SGDLS, CDR2 YYNGEE. The CDR3 totals 15 residues. The V gene lost 0 bases and the J gene lost 0 bases, with 7 bases spanning the gap. DNA for the CDR3: TGTGCCAGCAGCGTAGACAGTACCTCTGGAAACACCATATATTTT. It codes for CASSVDSTSGNTIYF.

The rearrangement joins TRBV4-1 to TRBJ1-2; 10 bases fit TRBD1. The CDR3 has 14 residues. V was pared by 4 bases and J by 5 bases, with 4 bases of the junction left unmatched. Germline V CDR1 and CDR2: MGHRA, YSYEKL. CDR3 residues: CASSLTGGGYGYTF. The DNA of the CDR3 is TGCGCCAGCAGCCTGACAGGGGGCGGATATGGCTACACCTTC.

The rearrangement joins TRBV25-1 to TRBJ2-7, with D perhaps matching TRBD2 (5 bases). Deletions cut 2 bases from V and 0 bases from J, with 14 bases between. Germline V gives CDR1 MGHDK, CDR2 SYGVNS. The CDR3 loop spans 16 amino acids. The CDR3 spells CASSEPDFSGSYEQYF. The CDR3 region has the DNA TGTGCCAGCAGTGAACCGGACTTCTCCGGCTCCTACGAGCAGTACTTC.

In nucleotides, the CDR3 is TGCGCCAGCAGCTTGTGGGGGGCTGATGAAGAGACCCAGTACTTC. Amino acid sequence: CASSLWGADEETQYF. The genes are TRBV5-1 and TRBJ2-5; D is tentatively TRBD1 or TRBD2 (6 bases each). The V and J ends lost 1 base and 3 bases respectively, with 13 bases between them. This CDR3 contains 15 residues. Germline CDR1 reads SGHRS; CDR2 reads YFSETQ.

The chain links TRBV11-2 to TRBJ2-5; D might be TRBD2 (5 bases). Matching the DNA end better, TRBJ2-7 makes the J call doubtful. The V gene's germline CDR1 is SGHAT and CDR2 FQNNGV. The CDR3 has 15 amino acids. For the CDR3, the DNA is TGTGCCAGCAGCTTAGCTGCCAGCGGCGCCTACGAGCAGTACTTC. Its protein product is CASSLAASGAYEQYF.

This clone was detected many times. Given a much more abundant clone one base away, this may be a read error. Other nucleotide sequences in the sample specify the same CDR3. The chain uses TRBV5-1 and TRBJ1-3, with 9 positions matching TRBD1. Germline CDR1 SGHRS, CDR2 YFSETQ. The ends lost 0 bases at V and 3 bases at J; junction bases unmatched: 1. The CDR3 extends over 15 amino acids. The CDR3 region is CASSLGDRDGNTIYF. Here the CDR3 DNA reads TGCGCCAGCAGCTTGGGGGACAGGGATGGAAACACCATATATTTT.

The rearrangement uses TRBV6-5 and TRBJ2-5; perhaps TRBD1 as D (5 bases). CDR1 and CDR2 (germline): MNHEY, SVGAGI. The CDR3 length is 15 residues. V was shortened by 0 bases and J by 3 bases, with 11 bases between the two germline ends. In DNA, the CDR3 is TGTGCCAGCAGTTACTCGTCCCACAGGAAAGAGACCCAGTACTTC. Protein: CASSYSSHRKETQYF.

The CDR3 loop reads CATTKSGPEAYEQYF. The CDR3, as DNA: TGTGCCACCACAAAAAGTGGACCCGAGGCCTACGAGCAGTACTTC. The chain joins TRBV27 to TRBJ2-7; D is unclear. CDR1 MNHEY and CDR2 SMNVEV come from the germline V gene (reference sequence). V lost 10 bases to trimming and J lost 2 bases, with 21 bases between them. This CDR3 spans 15 amino acids.

This clone is a singleton in its sample. The J gene is TRBJ2-5, the V gene TRBV6-5; maybe TRBD1 (6 bases). V lost 6 bases, J lost 9 bases, and 23 bases lay in between. The CDR3 has 15 residues. The germline V gene encodes CDR1 MNHEY and CDR2 SVGAGI. CDR3 protein: CASSAIWDTPQAQYF. The CDR3 DNA reads as TGTGCCAGCAGCGCCATTTGGGACACCCCACAGGCCCAGTACTTC.

In DNA form, the CDR3 reads TGTGCCAGCAGTACGGTCTCCGAGACCCAGTACTTC. Residues: CASSTVSETQYF. The chain links TRBV6-5 to TRBJ2-5; D gene ambiguous. Trimming pared 5 bases from V and 5 bases from J, leaving 9 bases between. CDR1 MNHEY and CDR2 SVGAGI come from the germline V gene. The CDR3 runs 12 residues.

The J gene is TRBJ2-1, the V gene TRBV5-1, with 11 bases fitting TRBD2. V trimming: 3 bases; J trimming: 6 bases; junction bases outside the gene matches: 5. This CDR3 is 15 amino acids long. From germline, CDR1 is SGHRS and CDR2 YFSETQ. The chain's CDR3 is CASSSLAGDGNEQFF. CDR3 nucleotides: TGCGCCAGCAGCTCACTAGCGGGAGATGGCAATGAGCAGTTCTTC. Full variable domain (remainder filled in from reference TRBV5-1 and TRBJ2-1): KAGVTQTPRYLIKTRGQQVTLSCSPISGHRSVSWYQQTPGQGLQFLFEYFSETQRNKGNFPGRFSGRQFSNSRSEMNVSTLELGDSALYLCASSSLAGDGNEQFFGPGTRLTVL.

The chain couples TRBV27 to TRBJ2-3; 8 bases match TRBD1. The CDR3 runs 15 residues. Germline CDR1 and CDR2: MNHEY and SMNVEV (reference sequence). Trimming at V came to 7 bases and at J to 0 bases, leaving 6 bases not matched to a gene. The CDR3 protein is CASTPGGSSTDTQYF. The CDR3 DNA reads TGTGCCAGCACTCCAGGGGGCTCTAGCACAGATACGCAGTATTTT.

This clone was detected once. The genes are TRBV7-8 and TRBJ1-2; D not resolved. Germline CDR1 is SGHVS and CDR2 is FQNEAQ. The V end was cut by 4 bases, the J end by 7 bases, with 10 bases between. This CDR3 region has 12 residues. CDR3 sequence reads: CASSSRHSGYTF. CDR3 DNA: TGTGCCAGCAGCTCCCGACACTCTGGCTACACCTTC.

The rearrangement joins TRBV6-1 to TRBJ2-3, with a tentative D call TRBD2 (5 bases). CDR3 size: 16 residues. Trimming left V 2 bases short and J 0 bases short, with 12 bases between. Germline CDR1 reads MNHNS; CDR2 reads SASEGT. The CDR3, as DNA: TGTGCCAGCAGTGAACAGGCGGGCCCTAGCACAGATACGCAGTATTTT. Translation gives CASSEQAGPSTDTQYF.

The chain links TRBV5-4 to TRBJ2-3; D is undetermined. This CDR3 is 14 amino acids long. V lost 1 base and J lost 0, with 6 bases in between. The germline V gene has CDR1 SGHNT and CDR2 YYREEE (reference sequence). CDR3 loop: CASSLQYSTDTQYF. Here the CDR3 DNA reads TGTGCCAGCAGCTTGCAATATAGCACAGATACGCAGTATTTT.

V usage is TRBV30 and J usage is TRBJ2-1, with 14 bases lining up with TRBD2. CDR1 and CDR2 (germline): GTSNPN, SVGIG (reference sequence). V was pared by 0 bases and J by 9 bases, with 10 bases of the junction left unmatched. This CDR3 region has 17 residues. The CDR3 DNA follows: TGTGCCTGGAGTGTCCGACTAGCGGGAGGGCCGATTTCTGAGCAGTTCTTC. It is translated as CAWSVRLAGGPISEQFF. Drawing the rest from reference TRBV30 and TRBJ2-1, the complete variable domain is SQTIHQWPATLVQPVGSPLSLECTVEGTSNPNLYWYRQAAGRGLQLLFYSVGIGQISSEVPQNLSASRPQDRQFILSSKKLLLSDSGFYLCAWSVRLAGGPISEQFFGPGTRLTVL.

This clone was seen just once. The V and J genes are TRBV2 and TRBJ2-1; D remains unclear. CDR1 is SNHLY and CDR2 is FYNNEI in the germline V gene. V gave up 7 bases and J gave up 8 bases, with 12 bases separating them. The CDR3 runs 12 residues. CDR3 protein: CASNRGVYEQFF. CDR3 bases: TGTGCCAGCAATCGTGGGGTCTATGAGCAGTTCTTC. Combining the CDR3 with reference TRBV2 and TRBJ2-1 gives the whole variable domain EPEVTQTPSHQVTQMGQEVILRCVPISNHLYFYWYRQILGQKVEFLVSFYNNEISEKSEIFDDQFSVERPDGSNFTLKIRSTKLEDSAMYFCASNRGVYEQFFGPGTRLTVL.